Below, 22 T cell receptor beta chains from the same sample are listed, as sequenced in a study of CD8 T cells in Susac syndrome. An input of about 0.45 to 1 ug of RNA was subjected to reverse transcription using random hexamers. TCRdb reprocessed the immunoSEQ multiplex PCR reads via MiXCR and lists one record per CDR3 protein. Of roughly 150,000 distinct CDR3 sequences listed, 85% to 95% are singletons. The specimen was CD8+ T cells from PBMCs. The receptors derive from a human donor with Susac syndrome.

The chain combines TRBV11-1 with TRBJ2-3; either TRBD1 or TRBD2 may fit D (6 bases each). Trimming left V 5 bases short and J 6 bases short, with 30 bases between. CDR1 SGHAT and CDR2 FQDESV come from the germline V gene (reference sequence). The CDR3 has 19 residues. The CDR3 region is CASSGRGVSGAPEVDTQYF. Written as DNA, the CDR3 is TGTGCCAGCAGCGGAAGGGGAGTCTCGGGGGCCCCAGAAGTGGATACGCAGTATTTT.

V usage is TRBV7-6 and J usage is TRBJ2-3; 13 bases align to TRBD2. The CDR3 runs 17 residues. CDR1 and CDR2 from the germline V gene are SGHVS and FNYEAQ. J lost 3 bases, V lost 6 bases, and 9 bases had no gene match. The CDR3 is CASSLPRLAGGTDTQYF. The CDR3 nucleotides are TGTGCCAGCAGTCTCCCACGACTAGCGGGAGGTACAGATACGCAGTATTTT.

The V gene is TRBV28, the J gene TRBJ1-1; TRBD1 agrees at 7 bases. The CDR3 contains 13 residues. The V segment lost 4 bases and the J segment 3 bases; nucleotides outside the gene matches: 2. CDR1 and CDR2 (germline): MDHEN, SYDVKM. The CDR3 protein is CASSYTGDTEAFF. In DNA, the CDR3 is TGTGCCAGCAGTTACACAGGGGACACTGAAGCTTTCTTT. Filled out from reference TRBV28 and TRBJ1-1, the complete variable domain reads DVKVTQSSRYLVKRTGEKVFLECVQDMDHENMFWYRQDPGLGLRLIYFSYDVKMKEKGDIPEGYSVSREKKERFSLILESASTNQTSMYLCASSYTGDTEAFFGQGTRLTVV.

V gene TRBV18 combines with J gene TRBJ1-1; no definite D call. V was trimmed by 3 bases and J by 0 bases, leaving 17 bases between them. The CDR3 contains 17 residues. Germline CDR1 KGHSH, CDR2 LQKENI. The CDR3 coding sequence is TGTGCCAGCTCACCGGGTGGCGTCGGGGTATTGAACACTGAAGCTTTCTTT. It is translated as CASSPGGVGVLNTEAFF. The full variable domain, in which reference TRBV18 and TRBJ1-1 provide the parts outside the CDR3, is NAGVMQNPRHLVRRRGQEARLRCSPMKGHSHVYWYRQLPEEGLKFMVYLQKENIIDESGMPKERFSAEFPKEGPSILRIQQVVRGDSAAYFCASSPGGVGVLNTEAFFGQGTRLTVV.

The chain couples TRBV20-1 to TRBJ2-7; 10 bases are shared with TRBD1. The CDR3 totals 14 residues. Trimming removed 1 base from V and 3 bases from J; junction bases left unmatched: 3. CDR1 and CDR2 from the germline V gene are DFQATT and SNEGSKA (reference sequence). The CDR3 coding sequence is TGCAGTGCTAGAGCCTGGGACAGGGGCTACGAGCAGTACTTC. Its protein product is CSARAWDRGYEQYF.

This clonotype was detected a few times. The rearrangement links TRBV2 to TRBJ1-1, with unresolved D. Germline V CDR1 and CDR2: SNHLY, FYNNEI. The CDR3 contains 12 residues. V lost 6 bases and J 0 bases, leaving 5 bases between the germline ends. CDR3 residues: CASSEMNTEAFF. DNA of the CDR3: TGTGCCAGCAGCGAGATGAACACTGAAGCTTTCTTT.

V is TRBV6-5 and J is TRBJ1-5; 9 bases are a match to TRBD1. This CDR3 is built from 15 residues. V shed 6 bases, J shed 6 bases, and the junction held 9 bases outside the gene matches. Germline CDR1 reads MNHEY; CDR2 reads SVGAGI. The CDR3 region has the DNA TGTGCCAGCAGCACCGGGACAGGGCGTATTCAGCCCCAGCATTTT. Translated: CASSTGTGRIQPQHF.

This clonotype appeared once. The chain employs TRBV7-3 and TRBJ2-6, with TRBD1 identical over 7 bases. V lost 4 bases to trimming and J lost 0 bases; unmatched junction nucleotides: 6. The CDR3 has 17 amino acids. CDR1 is SGHTA and CDR2 is FQGTGA in the germline V gene. The CDR3 sequence: CASSSGQVPSGANVLTF. The CDR3 nucleotides read TGTGCCAGCAGCTCCGGACAGGTCCCCTCTGGGGCCAACGTCCTGACTTTC. Looking up the rest from reference TRBV7-3 and TRBJ2-6 gives the full variable domain: GAGVSQTPSNKVTEKGKYVELRCDPISGHTALYWYRQSLGQGPEFLIYFQGTGAADDSGLPNDRFFAVRPEGSVSTLKIQRTERGDSAVYLCASSSGQVPSGANVLTFGAGSRLTVL.

The V gene is TRBV11-1, the J gene TRBJ1-1; D ambiguous. The germline V gene has CDR1 SGHAT and CDR2 FQDESV (reference sequence). V was pared by 5 bases and J by 4 bases, with 17 bases between. This CDR3 region has 15 residues. In nucleotides, the CDR3 is TGTGCCAGCAGCCTCCCGTCGGGGAGCCCCACTGAAGCTTTCTTT. Amino acid sequence: CASSLPSGSPTEAFF.

CDR3 nucleotide sequence: TGTGCCAGCAGTTTCTCTTTAATGCGGGATGAGCAGTTCTTC. It specifies CASSFSLMRDEQFF. This chain connects TRBV12-3 or TRBV12-4 to TRBJ2-1; a weak D match, TRBD2 (5 bases). The CDR3 totals 14 residues. V lost 3 bases, J lost 8 bases, and 14 bases lay in between.

This CDR3 reads CASSQSTGAGANVLTF. The CDR3 DNA reads TGTGCCAGCTCACAATCGACAGGGGCAGGGGCCAACGTCCTGACTTTC. The rearrangement links TRBV18 to TRBJ2-6; TRBD1 agrees at 8 bases. With V trimmed by 4 bases and J by 4 bases, 6 bases remained unmatched. The CDR3 extends over 16 amino acids. Germline V gene data show CDR1 as KGHSH and CDR2 as LQKENI.

The V call is TRBV7-6, the J call TRBJ2-7; 9 nucleotides match TRBD2. V lost 8 bases, J lost 4 bases, and 6 bases stayed unmatched. CDR1 is SGHVS, CDR2 FNYEAQ, per germline. The CDR3 is 13 residues long. CDR3 coding DNA: TGTGCCAGCGGGGGGGGACTAGCTTACGAGCAGTACTTC. It translates to CASGGGLAYEQYF.

The chain couples TRBV28 to TRBJ2-1; possibly TRBD2 for D (6 bases). The germline CDR1 and CDR2 sequences are MDHEN and SYDVKM. Trimming stripped 7 bases from V and 7 bases from J, with 17 bases between. The CDR3 is 14 residues long. The DNA of the CDR3 is TGTGCCAGCACCTACCGGGGACTGGGGAATGAGCAGTTCTTC. Encoded protein: CASTYRGLGNEQFF.

This chain joins TRBV24-1 and TRBJ2-7; 7 positions match TRBD1. Trimming took 4 bases from V and 2 from J; bases not matched to a gene: 4. CDR1 and CDR2 (germline): KGHDR, SFDVKD. The CDR3 totals 14 residues. This CDR3 is CATSDSDRAYEQYF. CDR3 sequence (DNA): TGTGCCACCAGTGACTCAGACAGGGCCTACGAGCAGTACTTC.

V and J are TRBV7-8 and TRBJ1-1; 8 bases line up with TRBD1. The V and J ends lost 5 bases and 4 bases, in that order; junction bases with no gene match: 6. From germline, CDR1 is SGHVS and CDR2 FQNEAQ. This CDR3 has 14 residues. CDR3 in amino acids: CASSPRQGTTEAFF. CDR3 nucleotide sequence: TGTGCCAGCAGCCCGAGACAGGGGACCACTGAAGCTTTCTTT.

This clonotype came up once. The rearrangement joins TRBV6-2 or TRBV6-3 to TRBJ2-1; D is undetermined. Germline assignment: CDR1 MNHEY and CDR2 SVGEGT. The V gene lost 6 bases and the J gene lost 8 bases, with 11 bases spanning the gap. This CDR3 has 12 amino acids. The CDR3 DNA follows: TGTGCCAGCAGATTCTTTAGGGATGAGCAGTTCTTC. Translated: CASRFFRDEQFF.

V usage is TRBV29-1 and J usage is TRBJ1-2; TRBD1 is a possible D gene (6 bases). The germline CDR1 and CDR2 sequences are SQVTM and ANQGSEA. The CDR3 runs to 13 residues. Deletions cut 7 bases from V and 5 bases from J, with 17 bases between. CDR3 nucleotide sequence: TGCAGCGCGCTTGGAGGACAGCCTTATGGCTACACCTTC. Translation gives CSALGGQPYGYTF.

This clonotype has a single count. The chain couples TRBV6-6 to TRBJ2-1, with 7 bases lining up with TRBD2. The CDR3 is made up of 16 amino acids. Germline values: CDR1 MNHNY, CDR2 SVGAGI (reference sequence). After removal of 7 bases from V and 3 bases from J, the junction contained 12 bases not matched to a gene. CDR3 residues: CASNPTSDPFYNEQFF. Here the CDR3 DNA reads TGTGCCAGCAACCCAACTAGCGACCCATTCTACAATGAGCAGTTCTTC.

This sequence joins TRBV6-2 or TRBV6-3 and TRBJ2-5; 7 nucleotides agree with TRBD2. CDR1 is MNHEY and CDR2 is SVGEGT in the germline V gene. The ends lost 2 bases at V and 0 bases at J; junction bases unmatched: 9. CDR3 length: 17 amino acids. Here the CDR3 DNA reads TGTGCCAGCAGTTACGGACCCGCTAGCGGTTACCAAGAGACCCAGTACTTC. Protein sequence: CASSYGPASGYQETQYF.

The chain combines TRBV24-1 with TRBJ2-7, with D maybe TRBD1 (5 bases). This CDR3 has 13 residues. V shed 9 bases and J shed 4 bases, with 15 bases lying between them. Germline V lookup: CDR1 KGHDR, CDR2 SFDVKD. The CDR3 sequence is CATQGRGVYEQYF. CDR3 bases: TGTGCCACCCAGGGTCGTGGGGTATACGAGCAGTACTTC.

This sequence joins TRBV20-1 and TRBJ1-2, with D hard to call. There are 14 residues in the CDR3. The germline CDR1 and CDR2 sequences are DFQATT and SNEGSKA (reference sequence). V gave up 1 base and J gave up 0 bases, with 9 bases separating them. CDR3 in amino acids: CSARGTLANYGYTF. The CDR3 nucleotides read TGCAGTGCTAGAGGTACCCTAGCTAACTATGGCTACACCTTC.

The chain uses TRBV2 and TRBJ1-1; D is unresolved. Germline CDR1 is SNHLY and CDR2 is FYNNEI. V lost 7 bases and J lost 6, with 9 bases in between. The CDR3 length is 11 residues. This CDR3 reads CASTSTPEAFF. The CDR3, as DNA: TGTGCCAGCACTTCGACACCTGAAGCTTTCTTT.